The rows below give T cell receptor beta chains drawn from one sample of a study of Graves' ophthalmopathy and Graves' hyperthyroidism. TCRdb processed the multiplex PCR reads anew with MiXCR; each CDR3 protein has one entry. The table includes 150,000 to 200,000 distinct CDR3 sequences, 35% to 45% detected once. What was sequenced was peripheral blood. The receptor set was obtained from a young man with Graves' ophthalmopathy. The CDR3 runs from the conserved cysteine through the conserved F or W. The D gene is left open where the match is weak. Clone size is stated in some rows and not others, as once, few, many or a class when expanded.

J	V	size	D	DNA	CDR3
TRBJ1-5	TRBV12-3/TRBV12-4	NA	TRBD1	TGTGCCAGCAGAGGACAGGGAGGAGATCAGCCCCAGCATTTT	CASRGQGGDQPQHF
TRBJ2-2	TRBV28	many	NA	TGTGCCAGGGTGTGGTGGTGCCCCAACACCGGGGAGCTGTTTTTT	CARVWWCPNTGELFF
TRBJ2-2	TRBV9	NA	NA	TGTGCCAGCAGCGTAGAAGGAGACGGGGAGCTGTTTTTT	CASSVEGDGELFF
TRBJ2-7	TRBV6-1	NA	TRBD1	TGTGCCAGCAACCCAGGGGGCTCCTACGAGCAGTACTTC	CASNPGGSYEQYF
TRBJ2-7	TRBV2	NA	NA	TGTGCCAGCAGGGAGGGGACAGACTACGAGCAGTACTTC	CASREGTDYEQYF
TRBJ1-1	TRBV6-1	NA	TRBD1	TGTGCCAGCGGAGGACAGGAGAACACTGAAGCTTTCTTT	CASGGQENTEAFF
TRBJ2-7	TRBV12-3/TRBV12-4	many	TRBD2	TGTGCCAGCAGTCTAGCGGGAGGGTCCGAGCAGTACTTC	CASSLAGGSEQYF
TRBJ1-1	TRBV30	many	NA	TGTGCCTGGAGCCCCCGCGGACTTCTGAAGTCTGAAGCTTTCTTT	CAWSPRGLLKSEAFF
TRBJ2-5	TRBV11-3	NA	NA	TGTGCCAGCAGCCTCAGCAAGGGGGAAGAGACCCAGTACTTC	CASSLSKGEETQYF
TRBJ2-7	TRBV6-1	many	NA	TGTGCCAGCAGTGAAGGGGCGGAAATGTACGAGCAGTACTTC	CASSEGAEMYEQYF
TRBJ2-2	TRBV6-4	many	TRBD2	TGTGCCAGCAGTCCTAGCGGGAGCACCGGGGAGCTGTTTTTT	CASSPSGSTGELFF
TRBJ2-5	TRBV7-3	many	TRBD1	TGTGCCAGCAGCTCCACCGGGACAGGCCAAGAGACCCAGTACTTC	CASSSTGTGQETQYF
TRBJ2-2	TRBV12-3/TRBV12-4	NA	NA	TGTGCCAGCAAAAAAGAATACACCGGGGAGCTGTTTTTT	CASKKEYTGELFF
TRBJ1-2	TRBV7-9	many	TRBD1	TGTGCCAGCAGCTTAGCGGAGGGGGCACATGGCTACACCTTC	CASSLAEGAHGYTF
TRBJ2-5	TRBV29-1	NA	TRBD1	TGCAGCGTTATGGGACAGGGGGCGTCGGAGACCCAGTACTTC	CSVMGQGASETQYF
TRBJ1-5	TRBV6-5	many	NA	TGTGCCAGCAGTTACTCGGGGGGCGGCAATCAGCCCCAGCATTTT	CASSYSGGGNQPQHF
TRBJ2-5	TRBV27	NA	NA	TGTGCCAGCAGTCCCCCGGGGCTGGAAGAGACCCAGTACTTC	CASSPPGLEETQYF
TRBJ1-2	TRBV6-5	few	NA	TGTGCCAGCAGTTTTGACAGACAAGCTAACTATGGCTACACCTTC	CASSFDRQANYGYTF
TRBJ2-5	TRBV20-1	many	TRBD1	TGCAGTGCTAGAGATCAGGCCAGGGGGTTAGAGACCCAGTACTTC	CSARDQARGLETQYF
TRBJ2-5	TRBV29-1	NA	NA	TGCAGCGTTGTCCAACGAGGACATTACCAAGAGACCCAGTACTTC	CSVVQRGHYQETQYF
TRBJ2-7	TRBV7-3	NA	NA	TGTGCCAGCAGCTTCGGCTCCCAATACGAGCAGTACTTC	CASSFGSQYEQYF
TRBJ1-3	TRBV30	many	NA	TGTGCCTGGAGGCCAACAGGAGGCTCTGGAAACACCATATATTTT	CAWRPTGGSGNTIYF
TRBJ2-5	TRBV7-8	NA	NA	TGTGCCAGCAGCCAAGGGACGTTCCAAGAGACCCAGTACTTC	CASSQGTFQETQYF
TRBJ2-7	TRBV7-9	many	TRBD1	TGTGCCAGCAGCTTTGACAGGGCCGAGCAGTACTTC	CASSFDRAEQYF
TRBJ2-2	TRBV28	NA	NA	TGTGCCAGCAGCCCTCGTGTGGTTTTCGCGAACACCGGGGAGCTGTTTTTT	CASSPRVVFANTGELFF
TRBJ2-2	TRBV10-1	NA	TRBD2	TGCGCCAGCAGTCGGACTAGCGACAACACCGGGGAGCTGTTTTTT	CASSRTSDNTGELFF
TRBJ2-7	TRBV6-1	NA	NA	TGTGCCAGCAGTGCATCGGACGTCCCCTCCTACGAGCAGTACTTC	CASSASDVPSYEQYF
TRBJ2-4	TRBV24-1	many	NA	TGTGCCACCAGTGATTTAGACATTCAGTACTTC	CATSDLDIQYF
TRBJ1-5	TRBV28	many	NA	TGTGCCAGCAGCTCCGGGGGGACCTATAGCAATCAGCCCCAGCATTTT	CASSSGGTYSNQPQHF
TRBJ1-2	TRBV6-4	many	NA	TGTGCCAGCAGTCGCAATACCGGGACGGATAACTATGGCTACACCTTC	CASSRNTGTDNYGYTF
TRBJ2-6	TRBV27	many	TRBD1	TGTGCCAGCAGTTCGACAGGGATTCCCTCTGGGGCCAACGTCCTGACTTTC	CASSSTGIPSGANVLTF
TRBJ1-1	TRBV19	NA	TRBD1	TGTGCCAGTAGTAACGACAGGGCCATGAACACTGAAGCTTTCTTT	CASSNDRAMNTEAFF
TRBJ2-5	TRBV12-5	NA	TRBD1	TGTGCTAGTGGTTGGACAGGGGGCAAAGAGACCCAGTACTTC	CASGWTGGKETQYF
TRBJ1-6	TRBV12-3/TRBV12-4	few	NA	TGTGCCAGCAGCTGGGGGCAGGCTAACTCACCCCTCCACTTT	CASSWGQANSPLHF
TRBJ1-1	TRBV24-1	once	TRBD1	TGTGCCACCAGTGACGTGGGACAGGGTGGTTTGGTTGAAGCTTTCTTT	CATSDVGQGGLVEAFF
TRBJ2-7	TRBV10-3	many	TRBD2	TGTGCCATCAGTGCTACTAGCGGGAGAAGGTACGAGCAGTACTTC	CAISATSGRRYEQYF
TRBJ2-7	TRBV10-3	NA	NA	TGTGCCATCAGTGAGTTGGCAGTCCACTCCTACGAGCAGTACTTC	CAISELAVHSYEQYF
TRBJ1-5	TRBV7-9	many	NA	TGTGCCAGCAGCTTTGGACAGTATCAGCCCCAGCATTTT	CASSFGQYQPQHF
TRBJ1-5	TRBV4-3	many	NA	TGCGCCAGCAGCCAAGATACGGTGGGGAAAAATAGCAATCAGCCCCAGCATTTT	CASSQDTVGKNSNQPQHF
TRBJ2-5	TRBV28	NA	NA	TGTGCCAGCAGTTTATATGGAGAGACCCAGTACTTC	CASSLYGETQYF
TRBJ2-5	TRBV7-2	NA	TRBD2	TGTGCCAGCAGCTTAATAGCGGGGACTGGAGAGACCCAGTACTTC	CASSLIAGTGETQYF
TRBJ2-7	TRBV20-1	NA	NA	TGCAGTGCTAGTTATTTCACCGAGACGGGGGAGCAGTGCTTC	CSASYFTETGEQCF